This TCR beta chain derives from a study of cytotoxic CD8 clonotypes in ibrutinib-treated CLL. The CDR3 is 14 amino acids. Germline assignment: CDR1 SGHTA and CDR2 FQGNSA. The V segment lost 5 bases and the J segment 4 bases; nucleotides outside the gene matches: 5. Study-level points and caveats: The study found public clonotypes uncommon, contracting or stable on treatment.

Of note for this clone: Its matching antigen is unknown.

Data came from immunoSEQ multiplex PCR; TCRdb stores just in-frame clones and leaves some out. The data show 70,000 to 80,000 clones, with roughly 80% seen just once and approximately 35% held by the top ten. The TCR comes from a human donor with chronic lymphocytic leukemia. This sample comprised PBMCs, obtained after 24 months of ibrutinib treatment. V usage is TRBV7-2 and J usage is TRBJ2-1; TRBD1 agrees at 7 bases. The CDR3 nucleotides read TGTGCCAGCAGCACAGGACAGGCTTACAATGAGCAGTTCTTC. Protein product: CASSTGQAYNEQFF. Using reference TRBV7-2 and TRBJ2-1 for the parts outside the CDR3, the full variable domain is GAGVSQSPSNKVTEKGKDVELRCDPISGHTALYWYRQSLGQGLEFLIYFQGNSAPDKSGLPSDRFSAERTGGSVSTLTIQRTQQEDSAVYLCASSTGQAYNEQFFGPGTRLTVL.